This TCR beta chain was observed in a study of shared T cell receptors in the human thymus. Here immunoSEQ multiplex PCR was the method, and the copy in TCRdb shows in-frame clones only, minus some. The data contain 500,000 to 550,000 clones, approximately 80% of them seen just once; the ten biggest clones take up less than 0.015%. The ends lost 2 bases at V and 3 bases at J; junction bases unmatched: 7. CDR1 is LGHNA and CDR2 is YSLEER in the germline V gene. The CDR3 runs 16 residues. Another study also made use of these data, one on human thymus T cells.

Sequenced sample: thymocytes. The V call is TRBV4-3, the J call TRBJ2-7; TRBD2 matches 10 bases. This TCR was recovered from a boy under two years old with a congenital heart defect. The CDR3 here is CASSQHRLAGLYEQYF. CDR3 coding DNA: TGCGCCAGCAGCCAACACAGACTAGCGGGTCTCTACGAGCAGTACTTC.